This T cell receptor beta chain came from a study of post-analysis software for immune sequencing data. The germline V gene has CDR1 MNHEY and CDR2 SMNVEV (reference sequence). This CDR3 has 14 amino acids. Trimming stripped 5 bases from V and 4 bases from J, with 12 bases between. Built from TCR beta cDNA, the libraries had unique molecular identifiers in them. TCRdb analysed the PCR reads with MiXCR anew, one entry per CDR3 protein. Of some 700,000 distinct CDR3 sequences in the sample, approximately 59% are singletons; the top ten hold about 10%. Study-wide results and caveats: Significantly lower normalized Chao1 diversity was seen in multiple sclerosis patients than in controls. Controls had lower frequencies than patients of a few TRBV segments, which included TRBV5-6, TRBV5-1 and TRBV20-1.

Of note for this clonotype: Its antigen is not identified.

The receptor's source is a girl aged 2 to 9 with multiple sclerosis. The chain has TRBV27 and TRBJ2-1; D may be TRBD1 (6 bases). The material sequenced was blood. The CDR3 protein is CASSLEDRYNEQFF. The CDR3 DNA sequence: TGTGCCAGCAGTCTGGAGGACAGATACAATGAGCAGTTCTTC.